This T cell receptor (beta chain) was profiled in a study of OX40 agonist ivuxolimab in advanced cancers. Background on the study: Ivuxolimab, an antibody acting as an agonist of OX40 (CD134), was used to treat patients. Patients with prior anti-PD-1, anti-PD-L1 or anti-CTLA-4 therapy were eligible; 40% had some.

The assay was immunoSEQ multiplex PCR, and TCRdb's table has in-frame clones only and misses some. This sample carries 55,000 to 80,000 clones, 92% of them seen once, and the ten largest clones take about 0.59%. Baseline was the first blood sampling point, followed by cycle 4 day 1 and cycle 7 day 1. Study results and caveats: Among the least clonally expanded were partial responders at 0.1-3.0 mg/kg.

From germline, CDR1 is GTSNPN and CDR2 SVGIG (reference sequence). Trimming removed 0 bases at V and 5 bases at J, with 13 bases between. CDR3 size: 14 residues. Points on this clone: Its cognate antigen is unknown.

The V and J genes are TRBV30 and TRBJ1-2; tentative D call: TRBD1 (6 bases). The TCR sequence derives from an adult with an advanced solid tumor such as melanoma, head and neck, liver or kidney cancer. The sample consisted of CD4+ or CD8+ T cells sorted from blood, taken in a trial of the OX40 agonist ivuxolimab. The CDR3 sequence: CAWSVYRGRYGYTF. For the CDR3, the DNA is TGTGCCTGGAGTGTATATAGGGGGAGGTATGGCTACACCTTC.